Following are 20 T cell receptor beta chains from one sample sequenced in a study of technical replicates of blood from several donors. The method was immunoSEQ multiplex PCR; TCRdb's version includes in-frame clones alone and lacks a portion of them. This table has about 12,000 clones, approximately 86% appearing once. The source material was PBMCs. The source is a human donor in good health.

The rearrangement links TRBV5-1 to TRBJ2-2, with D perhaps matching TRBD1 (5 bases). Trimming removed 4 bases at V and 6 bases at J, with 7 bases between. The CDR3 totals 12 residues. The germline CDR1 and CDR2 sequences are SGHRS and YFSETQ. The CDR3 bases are TGCGCCAGCAGCCCAGGGTCCGGGGAGCTGTTTTTT. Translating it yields CASSPGSGELFF.

The CDR3 nucleotides read TGTGCCAGCACCCCGCTAGCGGGTGTCTACGAGCAGTACTTC. It is translated as CASTPLAGVYEQYF. The chain links TRBV28 to TRBJ2-7, with 8 bases identical to TRBD2. Germline CDR1 reads MDHEN; CDR2 reads SYDVKM. The CDR3 consists of 14 residues. The trim removed 7 bases at V and 3 bases at J, leaving 8 bases unmatched.

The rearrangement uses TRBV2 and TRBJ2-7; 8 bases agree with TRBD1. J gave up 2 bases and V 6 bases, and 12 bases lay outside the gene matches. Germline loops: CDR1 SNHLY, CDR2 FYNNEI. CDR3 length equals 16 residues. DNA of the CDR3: TGTGCCAGCAGCCGATTCCTGGGGACAGGTCCCTACGAGCAGTACTTC. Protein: CASSRFLGTGPYEQYF.

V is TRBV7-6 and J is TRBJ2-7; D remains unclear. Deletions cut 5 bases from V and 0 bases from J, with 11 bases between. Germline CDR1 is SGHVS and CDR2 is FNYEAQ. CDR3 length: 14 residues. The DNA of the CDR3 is TGTGCCAGCAGCCCTAGAGGTAGCTCCTACGAGCAGTACTTC. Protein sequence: CASSPRGSSYEQYF.

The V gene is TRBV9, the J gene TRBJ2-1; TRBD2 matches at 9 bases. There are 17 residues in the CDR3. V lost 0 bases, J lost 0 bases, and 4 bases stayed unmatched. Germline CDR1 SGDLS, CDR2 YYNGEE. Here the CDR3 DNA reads TGTGCCAGCAGCGTAGACGCGGGAGGGCCCTCCTACAATGAGCAGTTCTTC. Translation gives CASSVDAGGPSYNEQFF.

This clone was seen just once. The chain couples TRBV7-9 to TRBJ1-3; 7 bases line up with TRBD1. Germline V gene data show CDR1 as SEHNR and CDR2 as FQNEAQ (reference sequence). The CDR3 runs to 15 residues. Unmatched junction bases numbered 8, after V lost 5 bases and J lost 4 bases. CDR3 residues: CASSTHRQGGNTIYF. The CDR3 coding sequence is TGTGCCAGCAGCACACACCGACAGGGAGGAAACACCATATATTTT.

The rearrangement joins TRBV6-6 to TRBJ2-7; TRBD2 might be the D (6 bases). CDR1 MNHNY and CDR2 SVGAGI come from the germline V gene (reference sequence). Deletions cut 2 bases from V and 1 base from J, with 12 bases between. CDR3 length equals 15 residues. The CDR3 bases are TGTGCCAGCAGTTACGGTTCGGGAGCGTCCTACGAGCAGTACTTC. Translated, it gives CASSYGSGASYEQYF.

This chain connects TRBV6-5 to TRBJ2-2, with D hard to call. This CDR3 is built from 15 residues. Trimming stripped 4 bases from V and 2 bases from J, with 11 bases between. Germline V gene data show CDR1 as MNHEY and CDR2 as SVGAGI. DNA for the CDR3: TGTGCCAGCAGTTTGACGGGTGATAACACCGGGGAGCTGTTTTTT. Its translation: CASSLTGDNTGELFF.

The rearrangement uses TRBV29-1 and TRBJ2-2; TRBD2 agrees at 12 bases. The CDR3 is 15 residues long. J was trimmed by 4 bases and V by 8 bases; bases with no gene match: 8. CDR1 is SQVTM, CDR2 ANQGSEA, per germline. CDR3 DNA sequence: TGCAGCCCCCTAGCGGGAGGGCAGAGCACCGGGGAGCTGTTTTTT. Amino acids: CSPLAGGQSTGELFF.

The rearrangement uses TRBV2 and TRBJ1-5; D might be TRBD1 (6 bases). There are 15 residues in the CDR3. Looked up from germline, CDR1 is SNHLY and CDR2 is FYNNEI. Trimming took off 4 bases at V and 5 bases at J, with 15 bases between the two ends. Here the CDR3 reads CASSGDKADDQPQHF. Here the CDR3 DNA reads TGTGCCAGCAGTGGGGACAAAGCAGACGATCAGCCCCAGCATTTT.

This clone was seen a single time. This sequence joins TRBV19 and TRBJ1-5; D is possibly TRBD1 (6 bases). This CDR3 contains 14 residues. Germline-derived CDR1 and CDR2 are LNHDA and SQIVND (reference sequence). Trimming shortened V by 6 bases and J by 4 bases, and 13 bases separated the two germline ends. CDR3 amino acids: CASRASGVNQPQHF. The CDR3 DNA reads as TGTGCCAGTAGGGCTTCAGGGGTTAATCAGCCCCAGCATTTT.

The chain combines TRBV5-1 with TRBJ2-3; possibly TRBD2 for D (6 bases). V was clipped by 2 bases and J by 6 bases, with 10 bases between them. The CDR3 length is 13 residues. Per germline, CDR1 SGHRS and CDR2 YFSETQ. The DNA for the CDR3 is TGCGCCAGCAGCTTTGCGGAGGGGGATACGCAGTATTTT. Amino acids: CASSFAEGDTQYF.

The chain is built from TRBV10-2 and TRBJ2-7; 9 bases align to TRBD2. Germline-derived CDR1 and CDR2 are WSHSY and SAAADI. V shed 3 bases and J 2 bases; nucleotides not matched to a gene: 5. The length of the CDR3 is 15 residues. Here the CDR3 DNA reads TGCGCCAGCAGTGATGGGTCTAGCGGGACCTACGAGCAGTACTTC. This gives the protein CASSDGSSGTYEQYF.

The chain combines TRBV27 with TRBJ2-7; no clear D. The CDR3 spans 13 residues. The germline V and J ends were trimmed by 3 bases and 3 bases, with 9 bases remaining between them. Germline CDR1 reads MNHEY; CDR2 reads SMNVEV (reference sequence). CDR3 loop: CASSLGRFYEQYF. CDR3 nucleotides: TGTGCCAGCAGTTTGGGCAGATTCTACGAGCAGTACTTC.

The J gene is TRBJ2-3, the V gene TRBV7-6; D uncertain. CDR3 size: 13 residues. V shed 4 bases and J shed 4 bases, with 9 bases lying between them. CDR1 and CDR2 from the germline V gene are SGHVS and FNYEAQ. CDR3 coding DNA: TGTGCCAGCAGCTGGGCCTATTCAGATACGCAGTATTTT. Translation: CASSWAYSDTQYF.

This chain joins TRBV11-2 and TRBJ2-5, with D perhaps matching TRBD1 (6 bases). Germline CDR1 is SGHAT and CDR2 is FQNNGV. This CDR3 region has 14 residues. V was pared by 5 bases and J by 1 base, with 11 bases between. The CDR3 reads CASSPQTGQETQYF. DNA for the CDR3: TGTGCCAGCAGCCCGCAGACAGGCCAAGAGACCCAGTACTTC.

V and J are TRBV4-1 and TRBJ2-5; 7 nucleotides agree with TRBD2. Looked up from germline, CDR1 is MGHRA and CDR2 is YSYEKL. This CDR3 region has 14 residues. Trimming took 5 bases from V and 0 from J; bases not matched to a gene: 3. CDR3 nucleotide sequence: TGCGCCAGCAGCGGGCGGGAGTACCAAGAGACCCAGTACTTC. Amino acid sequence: CASSGREYQETQYF.

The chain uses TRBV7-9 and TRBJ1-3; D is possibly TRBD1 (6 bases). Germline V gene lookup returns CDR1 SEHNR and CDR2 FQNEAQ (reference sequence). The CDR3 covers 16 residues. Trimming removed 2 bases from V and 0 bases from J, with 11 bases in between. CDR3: CASSLSGGPSGNTIYF. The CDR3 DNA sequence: TGTGCCAGCAGCTTATCGGGGGGGCCCTCTGGAAACACCATATATTTT.

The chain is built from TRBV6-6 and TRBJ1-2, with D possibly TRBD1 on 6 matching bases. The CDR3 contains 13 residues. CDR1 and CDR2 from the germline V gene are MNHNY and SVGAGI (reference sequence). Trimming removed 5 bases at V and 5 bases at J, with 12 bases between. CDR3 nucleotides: TGTGCCAGCAGTGAGACAGGAGAGTATGGCTACACCTTC. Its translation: CASSETGEYGYTF.

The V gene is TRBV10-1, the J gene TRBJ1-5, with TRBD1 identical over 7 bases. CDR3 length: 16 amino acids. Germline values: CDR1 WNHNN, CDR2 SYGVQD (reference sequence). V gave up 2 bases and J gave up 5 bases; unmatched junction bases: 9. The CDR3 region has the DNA TGCGCCAGCAGTGAGAGGGGGCAGGGCTACTATCAGCCCCAGCATTTT. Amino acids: CASSERGQGYYQPQHF.